The rows below give T cell receptor beta chains drawn from one sample of a study of blood T cell repertoires in COVID-19. The assay was immunoSEQ multiplex PCR, and TCRdb's table has in-frame clones only and misses some. This table has about 35,000 clones, about 89% appearing once. Sequencing input: peripheral blood. Source of these receptors: a man aged 45-60 years with active COVID-19. The CDR3 runs from the conserved cysteine through the conserved F or W. D genes are given only for firm matches. For some rows the clone size is stated as once, few or many, or as a class when expanded; others skip it.

j_call: TRBJ2-7
d_call: TRBD2
clone_size: .
v_call: TRBV10-3
cdr3_aa: CAISESPASGGLDYEQYF
cdr3_nt: TGTGCCATCAGTGAGTCTCCGGCTAGCGGGGGGCTCGACTACGAGCAGTACTTC

j_call: TRBJ2-7
d_call: .
clone_size: once
v_call: TRBV18
cdr3_aa: CASSPRRAGRTGEQYF
cdr3_nt: TGTGCCAGCTCACCAAGGAGGGCAGGGAGGACGGGCGAGCAGTACTTC

j_call: TRBJ2-3
d_call: .
clone_size: .
v_call: TRBV5-1
cdr3_aa: CASSPQDTDTQYF
cdr3_nt: TGCGCCAGCAGCCCACAGGACACAGATACGCAGTATTTT

j_call: TRBJ2-5
d_call: .
clone_size: once
v_call: TRBV11-3
cdr3_aa: CASSFPIIQTQYF
cdr3_nt: TGTGCCAGCAGCTTTCCCATCATCCAGACCCAGTACTTC

j_call: TRBJ1-2
d_call: TRBD1
clone_size: .
v_call: TRBV11-2
cdr3_aa: CASTPPGGNGYTF
cdr3_nt: TGTGCCAGCACCCCGCCAGGGGGCAATGGCTACACCTTC

j_call: TRBJ2-1
d_call: TRBD2
clone_size: .
v_call: TRBV7-3
cdr3_aa: CASSSSGTPGGNEQFF
cdr3_nt: TGTGCCAGCAGCTCCTCCGGGACTCCGGGGGGCAATGAGCAGTTCTTC

j_call: TRBJ1-2
d_call: .
clone_size: .
v_call: TRBV5-1
cdr3_aa: CASSLGGVLNYGYTF
cdr3_nt: TGCGCCAGCAGCTTGGGGGGAGTCCTCAACTATGGCTACACCTTC

j_call: TRBJ1-2
d_call: .
clone_size: .
v_call: TRBV4-1
cdr3_aa: CASSLGAGGRSGGYTF
cdr3_nt: TGCGCCAGCAGTTTGGGGGCGGGGGGAAGGAGTGGAGGCTACACCTTC

j_call: TRBJ2-5
d_call: TRBD2
clone_size: few
v_call: TRBV6-6
cdr3_aa: CASSPGGGETQYF
cdr3_nt: TGTGCCAGCAGTCCCGGCGGGGGGGAGACCCAGTACTTC

j_call: TRBJ2-1
d_call: .
clone_size: .
v_call: TRBV7-8
cdr3_aa: CASSRGVTGSYNEQFF
cdr3_nt: TGTGCCAGCAGCCGAGGGGTCACCGGGTCCTACAATGAGCAGTTCTTC

j_call: TRBJ1-3
d_call: .
clone_size: .
v_call: TRBV30
cdr3_aa: CASKLSLGNTIYF
cdr3_nt: TGTGCCTCCAAACTATCTCTGGGAAACACCATATATTTT

j_call: TRBJ1-5
d_call: .
clone_size: once
v_call: TRBV11-2
cdr3_aa: CASSFRRGKEDQPQHF
cdr3_nt: TGTGCCAGCAGCTTTAGACGGGGAAAGGAGGATCAGCCCCAGCATTTT

j_call: TRBJ2-1
d_call: TRBD2
clone_size: few
v_call: TRBV5-1
cdr3_aa: CASNAGGGYNEQFF
cdr3_nt: TGCGCCAGCAATGCGGGAGGTGGCTACAATGAGCAGTTCTTC

j_call: TRBJ2-1
d_call: .
clone_size: .
v_call: TRBV21-1
cdr3_aa: CASSKALPSGGAVWRNEQFF
cdr3_nt: TGTGCCAGCAGCAAAGCATTACCTAGCGGGGGGGCAGTCTGGAGGAATGAGCAGTTCTTC

j_call: TRBJ1-2
d_call: .
clone_size: once
v_call: TRBV7-5
cdr3_aa: CAEGDSGYGYTF
cdr3_nt: TGTGCCGAGGGGGACAGCGGCTATGGCTACACCTTC

j_call: TRBJ2-5
d_call: .
clone_size: .
v_call: TRBV3-1/TRBV3-2
cdr3_aa: CASSPRGDPQETQYF
cdr3_nt: TGTGCCAGCAGCCCCAGGGGAGATCCCCAAGAGACCCAGTACTTC

j_call: TRBJ1-6
d_call: .
clone_size: .
v_call: TRBV6-1
cdr3_aa: CASSERRIINSPLHF
cdr3_nt: TGTGCCAGCAGTGAAAGGCGGATAATAAATTCACCCCTCCACTTT

j_call: TRBJ2-1
d_call: TRBD1
clone_size: once
v_call: TRBV9
cdr3_aa: CASSETGDSYNEQFF
cdr3_nt: TGTGCCAGCAGCGAAACAGGGGACTCCTACAATGAGCAGTTCTTC

j_call: TRBJ1-2
d_call: .
clone_size: .
v_call: TRBV5-5
cdr3_aa: CASSFLQGSNYGYTF
cdr3_nt: TGTGCCAGCAGCTTTCTTCAGGGTTCTAACTATGGCTACACCTTC

j_call: TRBJ2-3
d_call: TRBD2
clone_size: .
v_call: TRBV19
cdr3_aa: CASSIDKGRGTDTQYF
cdr3_nt: TGTGCCAGTAGTATAGATAAGGGGAGGGGCACAGATACGCAGTATTTT

j_call: TRBJ1-1
d_call: .
clone_size: .
v_call: TRBV5-5
cdr3_aa: CASSIQDTNTEAFF
cdr3_nt: TGTGCCAGCAGCATACAGGATACGAACACTGAAGCTTTCTTT

j_call: TRBJ1-2
d_call: TRBD1
clone_size: .
v_call: TRBV13
cdr3_aa: CASSLRDRGIYGYTF
cdr3_nt: TGTGCCAGCAGCCTTCGGGACAGGGGAATATACGGCTACACCTTC

j_call: TRBJ1-1
d_call: TRBD1
clone_size: .
v_call: TRBV7-3
cdr3_aa: CASSLPTGSTEAFF
cdr3_nt: TGTGCCAGCAGCTTACCGACAGGGAGCACTGAAGCTTTCTTT

j_call: TRBJ2-3
d_call: TRBD2
clone_size: .
v_call: TRBV28
cdr3_aa: CASSSLAGGLTDTQYF
cdr3_nt: TGTGCCAGCAGTTCGTTAGCGGGGGGGCTCACAGATACGCAGTATTTT

j_call: TRBJ2-7
d_call: TRBD2
clone_size: .
v_call: TRBV2
cdr3_aa: CASSVAGGSGEQYF
cdr3_nt: TGTGCCAGCAGCGTAGCGGGGGGAAGTGGCGAGCAGTACTTC

j_call: TRBJ2-3
d_call: .
clone_size: .
v_call: TRBV5-1
cdr3_aa: CASRPGTFAADTQYF
cdr3_nt: TGCGCCAGCAGACCCGGGACTTTTGCGGCAGATACGCAGTATTTT

j_call: TRBJ2-3
d_call: .
clone_size: .
v_call: TRBV6-5
cdr3_aa: CASSSTRADTQYF
cdr3_nt: TGTGCCAGCAGTTCAACCAGGGCAGATACGCAGTATTTT

j_call: TRBJ2-1
d_call: TRBD2
clone_size: .
v_call: TRBV4-2
cdr3_aa: CASSQVARLAGEQFF
cdr3_nt: TGTGCCAGCAGCCAAGTCGCGAGACTAGCGGGGGAGCAGTTCTTC

j_call: TRBJ2-2
d_call: .
clone_size: .
v_call: TRBV3-1/TRBV3-2
cdr3_aa: CASLGTPNTGELFF
cdr3_nt: TGTGCCAGCCTCGGGACTCCTAACACCGGGGAGCTGTTTTTT

j_call: TRBJ2-7
d_call: TRBD2
clone_size: few
v_call: TRBV7-9
cdr3_aa: CASSHSASGGLPYEQYF
cdr3_nt: TGTGCCAGCAGCCACAGTGCTAGCGGGGGGCTACCCTACGAGCAGTACTTC

j_call: TRBJ2-7
d_call: TRBD1
clone_size: .
v_call: TRBV30
cdr3_aa: CAASGTGFFEQYF
cdr3_nt: TGTGCCGCCTCCGGGACAGGGTTTTTCGAGCAGTACTTC

j_call: TRBJ1-1
d_call: .
clone_size: .
v_call: TRBV3-1/TRBV3-2
cdr3_aa: CASGRGANTEAFF
cdr3_nt: TGTGCCAGCGGCCGCGGGGCCAACACTGAAGCTTTCTTT

j_call: TRBJ1-2
d_call: TRBD1
clone_size: .
v_call: TRBV7-9
cdr3_aa: CASSLRGHGYTF
cdr3_nt: TGTGCCAGCAGCTTAAGGGGGCACGGCTACACCTTC

j_call: TRBJ1-1
d_call: .
clone_size: .
v_call: TRBV7-2
cdr3_aa: CASSLNQGRTEAFF
cdr3_nt: TGTGCCAGCAGCTTAAATCAGGGGAGAACTGAAGCTTTCTTT

j_call: TRBJ2-3
d_call: TRBD2
clone_size: .
v_call: TRBV3-1/TRBV3-2
cdr3_aa: CASSQEKLAGEDTQYF
cdr3_nt: TGTGCCAGCAGCCAGGAAAAACTAGCGGGGGAAGATACGCAGTATTTT

j_call: TRBJ2-3
d_call: .
clone_size: .
v_call: TRBV5-5
cdr3_aa: CASSPQGQGRKDTQYF
cdr3_nt: TGTGCCAGCAGCCCCCAGGGTCAGGGAAGAAAAGATACGCAGTATTTT

j_call: TRBJ2-5
d_call: TRBD2
clone_size: .
v_call: TRBV6-2/TRBV6-3
cdr3_aa: CASSEEGSGAETQYF
cdr3_nt: TGTGCCAGCAGTGAGGAGGGTAGCGGGGCAGAGACCCAGTACTTC

j_call: TRBJ2-3
d_call: TRBD2
clone_size: .
v_call: TRBV7-2
cdr3_aa: CASSLTSGAPNTDTQYF
cdr3_nt: TGTGCCAGCAGTCTCACTAGCGGGGCACCGAACACAGATACGCAGTATTTT

j_call: TRBJ2-3
d_call: TRBD2
clone_size: .
v_call: TRBV2
cdr3_aa: CASSVAGALRDTQYF
cdr3_nt: TGTGCCAGCAGCGTAGCGGGGGCCCTGCGGGACACGCAGTATTTT

j_call: TRBJ1-3
d_call: .
clone_size: .
v_call: TRBV5-4
cdr3_aa: CASSRDRPSSGNTIYF
cdr3_nt: TGTGCCAGCAGCCGTGACAGGCCCAGCTCTGGAAACACCATATATTTT

j_call: TRBJ2-7
d_call: TRBD2
clone_size: .
v_call: TRBV2
cdr3_aa: CASSELAGVSYEQYF
cdr3_nt: TGTGCCAGCAGCGAGTTAGCGGGAGTATCCTACGAGCAGTACTTC

j_call: TRBJ1-4
d_call: TRBD1
clone_size: .
v_call: TRBV3-1/TRBV3-2
cdr3_aa: CASSQTGGEKLFF
cdr3_nt: TGTGCCAGCAGTCAGACAGGGGGGGAAAAACTGTTTTTT

j_call: TRBJ2-3
d_call: .
clone_size: once
v_call: TRBV11-2
cdr3_aa: CASSLRPSSSITDTQYF
cdr3_nt: TGTGCCAGCAGCTTAAGACCCTCTAGCTCTATTACAGATACGCAGTATTTT

j_call: TRBJ1-4
d_call: TRBD1
clone_size: .
v_call: TRBV19
cdr3_aa: CASSIGQGDEKLFF
cdr3_nt: TGTGCCAGTAGTATCGGACAGGGGGATGAAAAACTGTTTTTT